The clone carrying this T cell receptor (beta chain) was recorded a few times. Its matching antigen is unknown. The V gene end was trimmed by 3 bases and the J gene end by 7 bases; junction bases not matched to a gene: 5. The V gene's germline CDR1 is LGHNA and CDR2 YSLEER. The CDR3 length is 14 residues. Expressed TCRB transcripts got sequenced, as all isolated RNA was reverse transcribed. Profiled with immunoSEQ multiplex PCR; TCRdb holds only in-frame clones, not every one. This table has 600,000 to 700,000 clones, roughly an eighth appearing once. A sort by CD45RO/CCR7/CD25/CD127/CD95/CD27 yielded CD4+ naive, central memory, regulatory and stem cell-like memory cells. The source of the sample is a study of beta chain features in type 1 diabetes. Study results and limitations: Within patients, naive, central memory and Treg TCRB repertoires seemed more similar than within healthy donors. PCR might favor shorter templates, but any such skew would affect patients and controls equally. Shorter TCRB CDR3s, moderately but significantly so, marked every one of the four CD4+ subsets in Type 1 diabetes patients.

Sequencing input: naive CD4+ T cells from blood. The chain uses TRBV4-3 and TRBJ1-4, with 7 bases identical to TRBD1. This sequence originates from a man aged 30 to 39 with type 1 diabetes. The CDR3 DNA follows: TGCGCCAGCAGCCAGGATAGACAGGGTGAAAAACTGTTTTTT. Amino acids: CASSQDRQGEKLFF.